The rows below give T cell receptor beta chains drawn from one sample of a study of siplizumab effects on memory and regulatory T cells. No cognate antigen is known for these TCRs. Profiled with immunoSEQ multiplex PCR; TCRdb holds only in-frame clones, not every one. In the table there are roughly 13,000 clones, approximately 48% of which are singletons. What was sequenced was CFSE-low (dividing) CD4+ T cells sorted from an allogeneic mixed lymphocyte reaction. These receptors were obtained from a human donor in good health; the cells came from an allogeneic mixed lymphocyte reaction. CDR3s include the opening cysteine and the closing phenylalanine or tryptophan. A D gene is named only where the DNA matches it firmly. Size is omitted from some rows. Given values are once, few, many or a class for expanded clones.

size	V	J	D	length	DNA	CDR3
.	TRBV4-1	TRBJ1-1	.	14	TGCGCCAGCAGGAGGGGAGTTGGGAACACTGAAGCTTTCTTT	CASRRGVGNTEAFF
few	TRBV7-2	TRBJ1-1	.	13	TGTGCCAGCAGTCCCTATCAGAACACTGAAGCTTTCTTT	CASSPYQNTEAFF
few	TRBV7-9	TRBJ2-7	.	14	TGTGCCAGCAGCTTAGCGTTTAGCGGTTACGAGCAGTACTTC	CASSLAFSGYEQYF
.	TRBV27	TRBJ1-1	.	14	TGTGCCAGCAGTCGCAGGGGTCGTAGCACTGAAGCTTTCTTT	CASSRRGRSTEAFF
.	TRBV5-4	TRBJ1-5	TRBD1	18	TGTGCCAGCAGCCTCCGCCTTGGACAGGGTGTGAGCAATCAGCCCCAGCATTTT	CASSLRLGQGVSNQPQHF
.	TRBV7-2	TRBJ1-4	TRBD1	14	TGTGCCAGCAGCCCTCAGGGGGCAAATGAAAAACTGTTTTTT	CASSPQGANEKLFF
few	TRBV6-6	TRBJ1-1	.	16	TGTGCCAGCAGCCCTACAGGCGCGCTGGGGAACACTGAAGCTTTCTTT	CASSPTGALGNTEAFF
.	TRBV5-1	TRBJ1-2	TRBD1	16	TGCGCCAGCAGTCACATTCCGGGACAGGGGGGCTATGGCTACACCTTC	CASSHIPGQGGYGYTF
few	TRBV10-2	TRBJ2-1	TRBD2	17	TGCGCCAGCGCCGGGACTAGCGGGAGGGCCTCCTACAATGAGCAGTTCTTC	CASAGTSGRASYNEQFF
.	TRBV15	TRBJ1-5	TRBD1	15	TGTGCCACTAGCCCAGGGGGCTTACACAATCAGCCCCAGCATTTT	CATSPGGLHNQPQHF
.	TRBV30	TRBJ1-2	.	13	TGTGCGCTCTACAGGGAGGGAAACTATGGCTACACCTTC	CALYREGNYGYTF
once	TRBV6-6	TRBJ1-1	.	15	TGTGCCAGTAGTTACTCGAGATCGGACCCTCGGGGAGCTTTCTTT	CASSYSRSDPRGAFF
.	TRBV6-1	TRBJ1-1	.	14	TGTGCCAGCACCAGGGGCCCGGAGGGAACTGAAGCTTTCTTT	CASTRGPEGTEAFF
once	TRBV11-1	TRBJ2-5	.	13	TGTGCCAGCAGCTTAGCGCGTTGGGAGACCCAGTACTTC	CASSLARWETQYF
.	TRBV4-2	TRBJ1-4	.	16	TGTGCCAGCAGCCAAGATGGGAACAGGGTGGGGGAAAAACTGTTTTTT	CASSQDGNRVGEKLFF
.	TRBV7-4	TRBJ2-2	.	14	TGTGCCAGCAGCCTAAGGAGGGACGCCGGGGAGCTGTTTTTT	CASSLRRDAGELFF